This TCR beta chain was recovered during a study of T-cell memory formation after mild COVID-19. Study-wide points: Clones that contracted clustered mainly in CM and EM if CD4+ and in EMRA if CD8+.

Researchers used 5'RACE with constant-segment primers to make TCR alpha and TCR beta cDNA libraries that carry sample barcodes and UMIs. TCRdb passed the 5' RACE reads through MiXCR, listing each CDR3 protein once. This repertoire shows 150,000 to 200,000 distinct CDR3 sequences, 11% found once; its top ten account for roughly 3.8%. CDR1 and CDR2 from the germline V gene are SGHVS and FNYEAQ. V dropped 6 bases and J dropped 7 bases, with 19 bases sitting between them. The length of the CDR3 is 15 residues. This clonotype showed up many times. The antigen is undetermined. This clonotype was obtained from a man between 18 and 35 years old who had mild COVID-19 (a few samples of this study predate the infection). Cell type and time point are not known. Sequencing was done on a sample of PBMCs or a T cell subset sorted from them (not recorded which). The V call is TRBV7-6, the J call TRBJ1-5; D possibly corresponds to TRBD1 (5 bases). The CDR3 nucleotides read TGTGCCAGCAGTCCCCGGGTAGGGGCCGGACAGCCCCAGCATTTT. Encoded protein: CASSPRVGAGQPQHF.